This T cell receptor beta chain derives from a study of post-analysis software for immune sequencing data. Looking at the study overall: The cohort encompassed relapsing-remitting, secondary progressive and progressive-relapsing multiple sclerosis disease courses. Study-level results: Normalized Chao1 diversity was significantly lower in multiple sclerosis patients than in controls. A handful of TRBV segments, including TRBV5-6, TRBV5-1 and TRBV20-1, were more frequent in patients than controls.

The TCR beta cDNA libraries carried unique molecular identifiers. Using its own MiXCR run on the PCR reads, TCRdb lists one record per CDR3 protein. This sample yields under 650,000 distinct CDR3 sequences, of which around 47% are seen a single time; around 1.7% belongs to the top ten. The germline gives CDR1 SGHKS, CDR2 YYEKEE (reference sequence). There are 14 residues in the CDR3. V was pared by 4 bases and J by 3 bases, with 11 bases between. Concerning this clonotype: Its cognate antigen is unknown.

This receptor was taken from a girl aged 5-17 years with multiple sclerosis. Specimen: blood. The chain combines TRBV5-5 with TRBJ1-5; unclear D gene. The CDR3 spells CASSAGPNNQPQHF. The CDR3 nucleotides are TGTGCCAGCAGCGCAGGACCGAACAATCAGCCCCAGCATTTT.